The following is a T cell receptor (beta chain) sequence with its context. This entry belongs to a study of blood T cell repertoires in COVID-19. Study in general: Sites in the United States, Italy and Spain provided acute and convalescent COVID-19 samples.

Germline values: CDR1 MGHRA, CDR2 YSYEKL. CDR3 length equals 14 residues. V trimming: 7 bases; J trimming: 6 bases; junction bases outside the gene matches: 7. Per the original methods: Amplification of reference gene primers was used by the study to estimate nucleated cell counts. The assay was immunoSEQ multiplex PCR, and TCRdb's table has in-frame clones only and misses some. That table is the source of V, J and clone size, and D and trimming were worked out from the DNA. In the table there are approximately 220,000 clones, approximately 84% of which are singletons. This TCR came from a woman aged 30 to 39 who had recovered from COVID-19. J is TRBJ2-3 and V is TRBV4-1; TRBD2 aligns across 10 bases. The sequenced material came from peripheral blood. CDR3 in amino acids: CASTSAAGGDTQYF. The CDR3 region has the DNA TGCGCCAGCACGTCAGCAGCGGGAGGGGATACGCAGTATTTT.